This T cell receptor beta chain was recovered during a study of T cell responses to AZD1222 COVID-19 vaccine. Points from the study as a whole: Only six people who got AZD1222 tested seropositive at baseline. Rises in breadth and depth of Spike-specific TCRs came after two AZD1222 doses. Donors in the cohort were predominantly white British and more often female, and clonal diversity was possibly underestimated. Close to half of all spike-specific TCRs reportedly target regions of the variants that are unmutated.

Clones were sequenced by immunoSEQ multiplex PCR, and TCRdb holds only the in-frame ones, with some missing. In the table there are roughly 170,000 clones, roughly nine tenths of which are singletons. Of note for this clone: What it binds is not known.

The J segment lost 8 bases and the V segment lost 2 bases, leaving 9 bases of the junction unmatched. CDR3 length: 14 amino acids. The germline V gene has CDR1 SGHRS and CDR2 YFSETQ. The chain links TRBV5-1 to TRBJ1-2; 7 nucleotides line up with TRBD1. This receptor was identified in an adult in good health. The material sequenced was peripheral blood, taken on day 0 of AZD1222 vaccination. The chain's CDR3 is CASSFGGQWSGYTF. CDR3 coding DNA: TGCGCCAGCAGCTTTGGGGGACAGTGGTCGGGCTACACCTTC.